This T cell receptor beta chain was profiled in a study of T cells in localized non-small cell lung cancer. CDR3 length: 13 amino acids. CDR1 and CDR2 (germline): MDHEN, SYDVKM. V was cut by 2 bases and J by 6 bases, with 10 bases left in between. TCRdb's table, derived via immunoSEQ multiplex PCR, lists solely in-frame clones and lacks some. The table includes about 3,100 clones, around 24% detected once. The TCR comes from a man between 40 and 75 years old with stage III squamous cell lung carcinoma. Sequenced here: normal lung tissue next to the tumor, sampled before any cancer treatment. The rearrangement joins TRBV28 to TRBJ1-2; weak D call: TRBD1 (6 bases). As DNA, the CDR3 is TGTGCCAGCAGTTTAGGGGGGCTAAATGGCTACACCTTC. Its translation: CASSLGGLNGYTF.